Listed below are T cell receptor beta chains from one sample, sequenced in a study of blood T cell repertoires in COVID-19. Sequencing used immunoSEQ multiplex PCR; TCRdb keeps in-frame clones, though not all of them. There are around 200,000 clones in the sample; about four fifths occur only once, and 2% to 3% lies in the top ten. The sequencing sample was made of peripheral blood. These receptors came from a woman aged 40 to 49 with active or convalescent COVID-19. Both conserved end residues are part of each CDR3. D genes are given only for firm matches. The size of a clone is reported for some rows only, either as once, few or many, or as a class for expanded clones.

.,TRBV5-8,TRBD1,TRBJ1-1,CASSWGQGGTEAFF,TGTGCCAGCAGCTGGGGACAGGGCGGAACTGAAGCTTTCTTT
.,TRBV7-9,.,TRBJ1-2,CASSLQGADGYTF,TGTGCCAGCAGCCTACAGGGTGCCGATGGCTACACCTTC
.,TRBV5-1,.,TRBJ2-2,CASRYLGGTAKGGELFF,TGCGCCAGCAGATACCTCGGCGGGACAGCAAAAGGCGGGGAGCTGTTTTTT
.,TRBV4-1,.,TRBJ2-1,CASSQDVATISYNEQFF,TGCGCCAGCAGCCAAGATGTTGCTACCATTTCCTACAATGAGCAGTTCTTC
.,TRBV10-1,TRBD1,TRBJ2-7,CASSDRRDRGEQYF,TGCGCCAGCAGTGATCGCCGAGACAGGGGCGAGCAGTACTTC
.,TRBV3-1/TRBV3-2,TRBD1,TRBJ2-3,CASSQMDRGDTQYF,TGTGCCAGCAGCCAAATGGACAGGGGGGATACGCAGTATTTT
.,TRBV7-9,TRBD1,TRBJ1-2,CASSLAGTVYYGYTF,TGTGCCAGCAGCTTAGCCGGGACAGTCTACTATGGCTACACCTTC
.,TRBV25-1,.,TRBJ1-3,CASTTWGGNSGNTIYF,TGTGCCAGCACTACATGGGGGGGGAACTCTGGAAACACCATATATTTT
few,TRBV29-1,.,TRBJ1-2,CSVERQDYGYTF,TGCAGCGTTGAACGGCAGGACTATGGCTACACCTTC
.,TRBV10-3,.,TRBJ1-2,CAISDRAGDSYGYTF,TGTGCCATCAGTGACCGAGCCGGGGATAGCTATGGCTACACCTTC
.,TRBV21-1,.,TRBJ2-3,CASSKLGRDRATDTQYF,TGTGCCAGCAGCAAATTGGGGCGGGACAGGGCCACAGATACGCAGTATTTT
.,TRBV7-3,.,TRBJ2-5,CASSLSPGAETQYF,TGTGCCAGCAGCTTAAGCCCGGGAGCGGAGACCCAGTACTTC
.,TRBV2,TRBD1,TRBJ2-2,CASSGDRVGTGELFF,TGTGCCAGCAGTGGAGACAGGGTAGGGACCGGGGAGCTGTTTTTT
.,TRBV14,.,TRBJ2-1,CASSQAALHEQFF,TGTGCCAGCAGCCAAGCCGCTCTACATGAGCAGTTCTTC
.,TRBV11-2,.,TRBJ2-7,CASSSQNNEQYF,TGTGCCAGCAGCTCCCAGAATAACGAGCAGTACTTC
.,TRBV7-3,TRBD2,TRBJ2-1,CASSLGAGVTLNEQFF,TGTGCCAGCAGCTTAGGTGCGGGGGTTACGTTGAATGAGCAGTTCTTC
.,TRBV9,TRBD1,TRBJ1-4,CASSEGQYQEKLFF,TGTGCCAGCAGCGAGGGACAGTATCAGGAAAAACTGTTTTTT
.,TRBV30,.,TRBJ1-4,CAWSGGTSEKLFF,TGTGCCTGGAGCGGTGGGACATCCGAAAAACTGTTTTTT
.,TRBV5-1,TRBD2,TRBJ2-7,CASSEAGVSYEQYF,TGCGCCAGCAGCGAGGCGGGGGTTAGCTACGAGCAGTACTTC
once,TRBV15,.,TRBJ2-2,CATSRVAVTGELFF,TGTGCCACCAGCAGAGTAGCGGTTACCGGGGAGCTGTTTTTT
.,TRBV24-1,TRBD1,TRBJ2-3,CATAGGSIPSTDTQYF,TGTGCCACTGCAGGGGGAAGCATCCCAAGCACAGATACGCAGTATTTT
.,TRBV7-9,.,TRBJ1-2,CASSGLGLNYGYTF,TGTGCCAGCAGCGGATTGGGGCTAAACTATGGCTACACCTTC
.,TRBV11-2,TRBD2,TRBJ2-7,CASSQRAPSGGSNEQYF,TGTGCCAGCAGCCAACGCGCTCCTAGCGGGGGGTCCAACGAGCAGTACTTC
.,TRBV9,TRBD1,TRBJ1-3,CASSRGGQSSGNTIYF,TGTGCCAGCTCGCGGGGGGGACAGAGCTCTGGAAACACCATATATTTT
.,TRBV27,TRBD1,TRBJ1-6,CASSPQGQGVNSPLHF,TGTGCCAGCAGTCCCCAAGGACAGGGAGTAAATTCACCCCTCCACTTT
.,TRBV21-1,.,TRBJ2-7,CASSKRAPGQTYEQYF,TGTGCCAGCAGCAAAAGGGCCCCGGGACAGACCTACGAGCAGTACTTC
.,TRBV19,.,TRBJ1-1,CASSSRGPEAFF,TGTGCCAGTAGCTCTCGAGGGCCCGAAGCTTTCTTT
.,TRBV11-2,.,TRBJ1-2,CASSSQRTDYGYTF,TGTGCCAGCAGCTCCCAAAGGACAGACTATGGCTACACCTTC
few,TRBV5-1,TRBD1,TRBJ1-6,CASSRRTGGGNSPLHF,TGCGCCAGCAGCCGACGGACAGGGGGTGGGAATTCACCCCTCCACTTT
.,TRBV19,.,TRBJ1-2,CASSIVVPDSAYGYTF,TGTGCCAGTAGTATAGTCGTACCGGACAGTGCCTATGGCTACACCTTC
.,TRBV4-3,TRBD1,TRBJ1-2,CASSQGRQGAFYGYTF,TGCGCCAGCAGCCAAGGGAGACAGGGGGCTTTCTATGGCTACACCTTC
.,TRBV5-4,.,TRBJ2-1,CASSLEAGTLNEQFF,TGTGCCAGCAGCTTGGAAGCCGGGACTCTCAATGAGCAGTTCTTC
.,TRBV30,.,TRBJ1-6,CAWVKDSQPSLHF,TGTGCCTGGGTAAAGGACAGCCAGCCGTCCCTCCACTTT
.,TRBV19,.,TRBJ1-1,CASSSQDTEAFF,TGTGCCAGTAGCTCTCAGGACACTGAAGCTTTCTTT
.,TRBV11-2,.,TRBJ2-5,CASSGGGPFQETQYF,TGTGCCAGCAGCGGAGGGGGCCCCTTCCAAGAGACCCAGTACTTC
.,TRBV10-3,.,TRBJ2-1,CAISEDPGSEQFF,TGTGCCATCAGCGAGGACCCGGGGAGCGAGCAGTTCTTC
few,TRBV28,TRBD1,TRBJ1-2,CASIPPPGGKDYGYTF,TGTGCCAGCATCCCACCCCCAGGGGGCAAAGACTATGGCTACACCTTC
few,TRBV20-1,.,TRBJ1-1,CSASYGGYHTEAFF,TGCAGTGCTAGTTATGGGGGCTACCACACTGAAGCTTTCTTT
.,TRBV5-4,TRBD2,TRBJ2-1,CASTGGLAGSSYNEQFF,TGTGCCAGCACCGGGGGACTAGCGGGGAGCTCCTACAATGAGCAGTTCTTC
.,TRBV24-1,TRBD1,TRBJ1-6,CATSDPWDRYSPLHF,TGTGCCACCAGTGACCCCTGGGACAGATATTCACCCCTCCACTTT
few,TRBV29-1,.,TRBJ2-1,CSVGRYDEQFF,TGCAGCGTTGGCAGGTACGATGAGCAGTTCTTC
.,TRBV2,TRBD1,TRBJ1-5,CASSVTGSGNQPQHF,TGTGCCAGCAGTGTGACAGGGTCCGGGAATCAGCCCCAGCATTTT
few,TRBV5-1,.,TRBJ2-1,CASTFGVEVNEQFF,TGCGCCAGCACGTTCGGGGTGGAAGTCAATGAGCAGTTCTTC
.,TRBV3-1/TRBV3-2,.,TRBJ1-6,CASSPQETGLVSPLHF,TGTGCCAGCAGCCCCCAGGAAACTGGGCTGGTTTCACCCCTCCACTTT
.,TRBV11-1,.,TRBJ2-1,CASSLAGVSDEQFF,TGTGCCAGCAGCTTAGCGGGAGTGTCGGATGAGCAGTTCTTC
.,TRBV10-3,.,TRBJ1-2,CAISEGRVLNYGYTF,TGTGCCATCAGTGAGGGCCGGGTCTTAAACTATGGCTACACCTTC
.,TRBV12-5,TRBD1,TRBJ1-6,CASGPPGQGNSPLHF,TGTGCTAGTGGTCCACCGGGACAGGGGAATTCACCCCTCCACTTT
few,TRBV6-1,.,TRBJ1-2,CASSEAGGSNYGYTF,TGTGCCAGCAGTGAAGCGGGGGGTTCTAACTATGGCTACACCTTC